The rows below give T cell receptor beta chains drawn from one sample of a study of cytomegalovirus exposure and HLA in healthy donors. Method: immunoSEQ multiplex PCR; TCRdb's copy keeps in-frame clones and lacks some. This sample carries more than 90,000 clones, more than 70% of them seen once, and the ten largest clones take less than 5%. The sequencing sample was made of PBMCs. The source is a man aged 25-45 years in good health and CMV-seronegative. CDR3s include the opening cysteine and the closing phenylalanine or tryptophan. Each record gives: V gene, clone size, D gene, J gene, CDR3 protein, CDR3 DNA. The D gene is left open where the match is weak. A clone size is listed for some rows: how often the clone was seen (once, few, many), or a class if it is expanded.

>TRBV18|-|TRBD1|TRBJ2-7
CASSPTRQGFSYEQYF
TGTGCCAGCTCACCCACGAGACAGGGCTTCTCCTACGAGCAGTACTTC
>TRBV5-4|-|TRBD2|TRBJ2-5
CASSLVGRTSAETQYF
TGTGCCAGCAGCTTGGTGGGGAGGACTAGCGCGGAGACCCAGTACTTC
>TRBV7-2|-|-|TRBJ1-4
CASSLGGLGNEKLFF
TGTGCCAGCAGCCTAGGGGGACTCGGTAATGAAAAACTGTTTTTT
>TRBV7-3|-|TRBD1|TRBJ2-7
CASSQTGNHEQYF
TGTGCCAGCAGCCAGACAGGGAACCACGAGCAGTACTTC
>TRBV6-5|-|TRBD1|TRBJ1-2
CASRRQGEGYTF
TGTGCCAGCAGAAGACAGGGGGAGGGCTACACCTTC
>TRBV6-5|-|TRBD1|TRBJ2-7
CASTLRLGQGYEQYF
TGTGCCAGCACCCTCCGACTGGGACAGGGCTACGAGCAGTACTTC
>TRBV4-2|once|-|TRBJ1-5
CASSQDKRQVYYQPQHF
TGTGCCAGCAGCCAAGATAAGCGACAGGTGTACTATCAGCCCCAGCATTTT
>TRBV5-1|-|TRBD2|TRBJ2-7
CASSSGTSGGAFEQYF
TGCGCCAGCAGCTCAGGGACTAGCGGGGGGGCCTTCGAGCAGTACTTC
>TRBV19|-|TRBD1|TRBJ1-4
CASSRGQPEKLFF
TGTGCCAGTAGTAGGGGACAGCCTGAAAAACTGTTTTTT
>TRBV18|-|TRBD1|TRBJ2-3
CASSPLVTGSTDTQYF
TGTGCCAGCTCACCACTTGTGACAGGGTCCACAGATACGCAGTATTTT
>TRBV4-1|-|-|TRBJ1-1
CASSQGGNTEAFF
TGCGCCAGCAGCCAAGGAGGAAACACTGAAGCTTTCTTT
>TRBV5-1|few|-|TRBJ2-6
CASSPRGGSGANVLTF
TGCGCCAGCAGCCCCAGGGGAGGGTCTGGGGCCAACGTCCTGACTTTC
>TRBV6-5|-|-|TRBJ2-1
CASSYTIYNEQFF
TGTGCCAGCAGTTACACAATTTACAATGAGCAGTTCTTC
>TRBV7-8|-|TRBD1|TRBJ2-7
CASSPRTGKSQYF
TGTGCCAGCAGCCCCAGGACAGGGAAAAGCCAGTACTTC
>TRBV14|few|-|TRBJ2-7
CASSQDYSSYEQYF
TGTGCCAGCAGCCAAGACTACAGCTCCTACGAGCAGTACTTC
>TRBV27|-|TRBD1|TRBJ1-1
CASGPHRGGNTEAFF
TGTGCCAGCGGCCCCCACAGGGGTGGGAACACTGAAGCTTTCTTT
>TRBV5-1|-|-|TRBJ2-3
CASSLSGADTQYF
TGCGCCAGCAGCTTGTCAGGGGCAGATACGCAGTATTTT
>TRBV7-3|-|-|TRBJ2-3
CASSLQGGDTQYF
TGTGCCAGCAGCCTCCAGGGGGGAGATACGCAGTATTTT
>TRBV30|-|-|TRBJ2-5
CAWSAWDKDQETQYF
TGTGCCTGGAGTGCTTGGGACAAGGACCAAGAGACCCAGTACTTC
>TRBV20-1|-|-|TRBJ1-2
CSGDLDYTF
TGCAGTGGGGACTTGGACTACACCTTC
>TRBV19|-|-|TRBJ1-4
CASRTASNEKLFF
TGTGCCAGTCGGACAGCGAGTAATGAAAAACTGTTTTTT
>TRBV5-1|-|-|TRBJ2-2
CASSLAGDTGELFF
TGCGCCAGCAGCTTGGCGGGAGATACCGGGGAGCTGTTTTTT
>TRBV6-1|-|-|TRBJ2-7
CASGTSYEQYF
TGTGCCAGCGGGACATCATACGAGCAGTACTTC
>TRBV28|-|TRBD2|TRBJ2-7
CASSLIGGLAGAYEQYF
TGTGCCAGCAGTTTAATTGGCGGACTAGCGGGGGCCTACGAGCAGTACTTC
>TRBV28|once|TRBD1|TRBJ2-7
CASSWTGNYEQYF
TGTGCCAGCAGTTGGACAGGGAATTACGAGCAGTACTTC
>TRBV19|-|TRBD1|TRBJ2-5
CASTGTVHQETQYF
TGTGCCAGTACCGGGACAGTGCACCAAGAGACCCAGTACTTC
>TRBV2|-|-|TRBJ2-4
CASSDGAGDIQYF
TGTGCCAGCAGTGATGGTGCAGGCGACATTCAGTACTTC
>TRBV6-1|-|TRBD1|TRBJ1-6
CASSDTGENSPLHF
TGTGCCAGCAGTGATACAGGGGAAAATTCACCCCTCCACTTT
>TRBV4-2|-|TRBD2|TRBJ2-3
CASSQDRTSGSTLGGTDTQYF
TGTGCCAGCAGCCAAGATAGGACCAGCGGGAGTACCCTTGGTGGCACAGATACGCAGTATTTT
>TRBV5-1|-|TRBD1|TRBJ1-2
CASSLETGENGYTF
TGCGCCAGCAGTCTAGAGACAGGGGAGAATGGCTACACCTTC
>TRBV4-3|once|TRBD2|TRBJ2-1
CASSSPAGVTYNEQFF
TGCGCCAGCAGCTCCCCAGCGGGAGTTACCTACAATGAGCAGTTCTTC
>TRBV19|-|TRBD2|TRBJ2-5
CASSGTSGSQETQYF
TGTGCCAGTAGTGGGACTAGCGGGAGTCAAGAGACCCAGTACTTC
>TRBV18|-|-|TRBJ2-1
CASSPSVHGSNNEQFF
TGTGCCAGCTCACCGTCTGTACACGGGTCGAACAATGAGCAGTTCTTC
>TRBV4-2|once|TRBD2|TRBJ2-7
CASGTSGSYAYEQYF
TGTGCCAGCGGGACTAGCGGGTCCTACGCCTACGAGCAGTACTTC
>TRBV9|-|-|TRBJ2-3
CASSVGVFPGDTDTQYF
TGTGCCAGCAGCGTCGGAGTATTTCCCGGGGACACAGATACGCAGTATTTT
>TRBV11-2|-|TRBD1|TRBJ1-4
CASSSRTGDEKLFF
TGTGCCAGCAGCTCACGAACAGGGGATGAAAAACTGTTTTTT
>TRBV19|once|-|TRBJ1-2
CASFGRHDFWLPDGYTF
TGTGCCAGTTTTGGGAGGCACGACTTTTGGTTGCCTGATGGCTACACCTTC
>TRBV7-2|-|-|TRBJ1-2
CASSADRPPYYGYTF
TGTGCCAGCAGCGCCGACAGGCCCCCTTACTATGGCTACACCTTC
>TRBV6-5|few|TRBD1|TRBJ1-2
CASSSGQGKTNYGYTF
TGTGCCAGCAGTTCCGGACAGGGGAAGACTAACTATGGCTACACCTTC
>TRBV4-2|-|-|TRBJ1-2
CASSQDRVPYGYTF
TGTGCCAGCAGCCAAGACAGGGTACCATATGGCTACACCTTC
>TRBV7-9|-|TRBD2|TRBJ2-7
CASSLAASGSIDEQYF
TGTGCCAGCAGCTTAGCGGCTAGCGGGAGCATCGACGAGCAGTACTTC